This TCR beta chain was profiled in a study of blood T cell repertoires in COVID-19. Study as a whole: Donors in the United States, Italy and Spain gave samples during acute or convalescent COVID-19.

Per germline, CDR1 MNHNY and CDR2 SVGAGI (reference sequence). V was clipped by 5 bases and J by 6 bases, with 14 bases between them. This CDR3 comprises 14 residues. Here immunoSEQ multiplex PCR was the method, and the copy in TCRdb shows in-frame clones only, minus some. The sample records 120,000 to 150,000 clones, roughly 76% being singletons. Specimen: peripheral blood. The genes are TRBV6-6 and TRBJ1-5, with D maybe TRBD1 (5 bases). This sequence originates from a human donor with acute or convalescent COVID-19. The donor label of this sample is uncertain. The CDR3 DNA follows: TGTGCCAGCAGTCAATTGGGCGGGGGTCAGCCCCAGCATTTT. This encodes CASSQLGGGQPQHF.